A single sample gave rise to the 25 T cell receptor beta chains below, sequenced in a study of blood T cell repertoires in COVID-19. TCRdb keeps only in-frame clones here, not all; method: immunoSEQ multiplex PCR. The data contain 190,000 or so clones, around 90% of them singletons. Sequenced sample: peripheral blood. Receptor source: a man aged 35-49 years with acute or convalescent COVID-19.

J is TRBJ1-2 and V is TRBV6-4, with 7 bases matching TRBD1. The CDR3 has 16 residues. Germline CDR1 MRHNA, CDR2 SNTAGT. The V and J ends lost 4 bases and 3 bases, in that order; junction bases with no gene match: 11. Here the CDR3 reads CASSVSRQGEDYGYTF. CDR3 DNA: TGTGCCAGCAGTGTCTCCCGACAGGGCGAAGACTATGGCTACACCTTC.

This chain connects TRBV12-3 or TRBV12-4 to TRBJ1-2; no firm D call. V was trimmed by 7 bases and J by 8 bases, leaving 8 bases between them. The CDR3 totals 10 residues. CDR3 protein: CASTAGGYTF. DNA of the CDR3: TGTGCCAGCACCGCGGGGGGCTACACCTTC.

This clone was found once. This chain uses TRBV12-5 with TRBJ2-7, with a possible D match to TRBD2 (6 bases). From germline, CDR1 is LGHNT and CDR2 FRNRAP. The CDR3 runs 14 residues. V was trimmed by 4 bases and J by 7 bases, leaving 17 bases between them. CDR3 nucleotides: TGTGCTAGTGGTTCGGGGACTGGCGGAGGGGAGCAGTACTTC. Amino acids: CASGSGTGGGEQYF.

The chain employs TRBV19 and TRBJ2-5, with TRBD1 matching over 8 bases. Germline V CDR1 and CDR2: LNHDA, SQIVND (reference sequence). The CDR3 contains 14 residues. Trimming took 10 bases from V and 2 from J; bases not matched to a gene: 9. This chain's CDR3 is CATVDRGRQETQYF. The CDR3 DNA is TGTGCCACCGTCGACAGGGGACGACAAGAGACCCAGTACTTC.

The chain employs TRBV3-1 (or the pseudogene TRBV3-2) and TRBJ2-7; 10 bases are a match to TRBD2. Germline values: CDR1 LGHDT, CDR2 YNNKEL (reference sequence). Trimming took 0 bases from V and 6 from J; bases not matched to a gene: 8. The CDR3 spans 16 residues. The CDR3 loop is CASSQDKGLAGAEQYF. The DNA for the CDR3 is TGTGCCAGCAGCCAAGATAAAGGGCTAGCGGGGGCCGAGCAGTACTTC.

This clone was recorded only once. This chain connects TRBV15 to TRBJ1-5; D not resolved. The CDR3 length is 12 residues. Germline V CDR1 and CDR2: LNHNV, YYDKDF (reference sequence). Trimming pared 2 bases from V and 5 bases from J, leaving 4 bases between. CDR3 amino acids: CATSRSDQPQHF. Written as DNA, the CDR3 is TGTGCCACCAGCAGATCGGATCAGCCCCAGCATTTT.

The chain joins TRBV12-3 or TRBV12-4 to TRBJ1-4; TRBD1 aligns across 9 bases. J was trimmed by 6 bases and V by 6 bases; bases with no gene match: 2. The length of the CDR3 is 13 residues. This CDR3 reads CASRGQGYEKLFF. CDR3 in DNA: TGTGCCAGCAGGGGACAGGGTTATGAAAAACTGTTTTTT.

V gene TRBV4-1 combines with J gene TRBJ2-7; 12 nucleotides align to TRBD2. Per germline, CDR1 MGHRA and CDR2 YSYEKL. Trimming at V came to 0 bases and at J to 4 bases, leaving 4 bases not matched to a gene. The CDR3 extends over 16 amino acids. As DNA, the CDR3 is TGCGCCAGCAGCCAAGAACCTAGCGGGGGGGGTTACGAGCAGTACTTC. Translated: CASSQEPSGGGYEQYF.

J is TRBJ1-1 and V is TRBV12-3 or TRBV12-4; D not resolved. This CDR3 has 13 residues. The V and J ends lost 5 bases and 5 bases respectively, with 12 bases between them. The CDR3 DNA reads TGTGCCAGCAGTATAAAGGACTGGACTGAAGCTTTCTTT. It translates to CASSIKDWTEAFF.

This rearrangement joins TRBV5-1 to TRBJ2-7; D may be TRBD1 (6 bases). The germline V gene has CDR1 SGHRS and CDR2 YFSETQ. Trimming cost V 4 bases and J 8 bases, with 10 bases left between them. This CDR3 has 11 residues. The CDR3 DNA reads as TGCGCCAGCAGCGTTGGACAGAAGCAGTACTTC. Translated, it gives CASSVGQKQYF.

The chain employs TRBV28 and TRBJ1-5; TRBD1 might be the D (6 bases). The CDR3 has 15 residues. Trimming took off 3 bases at V and 6 bases at J, with 15 bases between the two ends. Germline values: CDR1 MDHEN, CDR2 SYDVKM. The CDR3 is CASSFSDIGGQPQHF. In nucleotides, the CDR3 is TGTGCCAGCAGTTTCAGCGATATAGGGGGTCAGCCCCAGCATTTT.

CDR3 sequence: CASSNRVLGNQPQHF. CDR3 bases: TGCGCCAGCAGCAACAGGGTTTTGGGCAATCAGCCCCAGCATTTT. J is TRBJ1-5 and V is TRBV5-1, with D perhaps TRBD1 (6 bases). Germline assignment: CDR1 SGHRS and CDR2 YFSETQ. The CDR3 extends over 15 amino acids. The V end lost 4 bases, the J end lost 2 bases, and 13 bases lay between the germline ends.

This chain joins TRBV4-3 and TRBJ1-5, with 9 bases that match TRBD1. Unmatched junction bases numbered 2, after V lost 4 bases and J lost 4 bases. The CDR3 totals 14 residues. Germline V gives CDR1 LGHNA, CDR2 YSLEER. The CDR3 loop reads CASSLGTGNQPQHF. The CDR3 nucleotides read TGCGCCAGCAGCCTAGGGACAGGGAATCAGCCCCAGCATTTT.

V usage is TRBV29-1 and J usage is TRBJ1-1; possibly TRBD1 for D (6 bases). Germline CDR1 is SQVTM and CDR2 is ANQGSEA. Deletions cut 4 bases from V and 5 bases from J, with 20 bases between. The length of the CDR3 is 15 residues. This chain's CDR3 is CSVGGVGGKTTEAFF. The DNA of the CDR3 is TGCAGCGTTGGTGGTGTAGGGGGAAAGACGACTGAAGCTTTCTTT.

This chain links TRBV27 with TRBJ2-3; the match to TRBD2 covers 9 bases. This CDR3 spans 17 amino acids. V lost 2 bases to trimming and J lost 4 bases; unmatched junction nucleotides: 10. The germline gives CDR1 MNHEY, CDR2 SMNVEV (reference sequence). CDR3 protein: CASSLGAGRGGSDTQYF. DNA of the CDR3: TGTGCCAGCAGTTTAGGCGCAGGGCGGGGGGGATCAGATACGCAGTATTTT.

The gene calls are TRBV27 and TRBJ2-6; 10 bases line up with TRBD1. With V trimmed by 6 bases and J by 3 bases, 8 bases remained unmatched. This CDR3 has 17 amino acids. CDR1 and CDR2 (germline): MNHEY, SMNVEV (reference sequence). The DNA of the CDR3 is TGTGCCAGCAGGCGGGACAGGGGTTTAAGTGGGGCCAACGTCCTGACTTTC. Translation gives CASRRDRGLSGANVLTF.

V gene TRBV4-2 combines with J gene TRBJ1-2; the D gene is possibly TRBD1 (5 bases). Germline CDR1 LGHNA, CDR2 YNFKEQ. Trimming stripped 0 bases from V and 4 bases from J, with 21 bases between. The CDR3 loop spans 18 amino acids. The CDR3: CASSQEPPDAGRGYGYTF. CDR3 nucleotides: TGTGCCAGCAGCCAAGAACCCCCGGACGCGGGGAGGGGCTATGGCTACACCTTC.

DNA for the CDR3: TGTGCCAGCAGCCGCCAGGGACAGTCCTACGAGCAGTACTTC. Translating gives CASSRQGQSYEQYF. V gene TRBV3-1 (or the pseudogene TRBV3-2) combines with J gene TRBJ2-7; 7 bases are shared with TRBD1. The CDR3 runs 14 residues. CDR1 is LGHDT, CDR2 YNNKEL, per germline (reference sequence). The junction had 4 bases not matched to a gene; V was cut back by 4 bases and J by 1 base.

V is TRBV10-2 and J is TRBJ1-3, with a tentative D call TRBD1 (5 bases). Germline CDR1 is WSHSY and CDR2 is SAAADI. CDR3 length equals 14 residues. V gave up 0 bases and J gave up 5 bases, with 8 bases separating them. The CDR3 loop is CASSESGGRNTIYF. The CDR3 nucleotides read TGCGCCAGCAGTGAGTCGGGGGGAAGAAACACCATATATTTT.

This chain joins TRBV10-3 and TRBJ1-2; D not resolved. CDR1 and CDR2 from the germline V gene are ENHRY and SYGVKD. Trimming shortened V by 2 bases and J by 4 bases, and 8 bases separated the two germline ends. The CDR3 is made up of 13 amino acids. The DNA for the CDR3 is TGTGCCATCAGTGAGATTAGCTCCTATGGCTACACCTTC. Translated: CAISEISSYGYTF.

The chain recombines TRBV6-6 with TRBJ1-2; unclear D gene. Germline assignment: CDR1 MNHNY and CDR2 SVGAGI (reference sequence). Trimming removed 5 bases from V and 2 bases from J, with 21 bases in between. The CDR3 length is 17 residues. CDR3 coding DNA: TGTGCCAGCAGTCCTGTTTTTTTAGGAGGGCCCAACTATGGCTACACCTTC. It codes for CASSPVFLGGPNYGYTF.

The J gene is TRBJ2-3, the V gene TRBV10-1; TRBD2 aligns across 12 bases. The germline CDR1 and CDR2 sequences are WNHNN and SYGVQD (reference sequence). The CDR3 is made up of 16 amino acids. J was trimmed by 6 bases and V by 4 bases; bases with no gene match: 8. The CDR3, as DNA: TGCGCCAGCAGTGCCCTTCTAGCGGGGGGGCCCGATACGCAGTATTTT. Translation: CASSALLAGGPDTQYF.

The rearrangement uses TRBV6-5 and TRBJ2-1; TRBD1 might be the D (5 bases). Trimming stripped 2 bases from V and 6 bases from J, with 11 bases between. The CDR3 covers 14 residues. Germline loops: CDR1 MNHEY, CDR2 SVGAGI. The CDR3 DNA sequence: TGTGCCAGCAGTTACATGGGGCGCACCAATGAGCAGTTCTTC. This encodes CASSYMGRTNEQFF.

This sequence joins TRBV25-1 and TRBJ2-5, with 12 positions matching TRBD1. J gave up 6 bases and V 4 bases, and 6 bases lay outside the gene matches. This CDR3 contains 15 residues. Germline loops: CDR1 MGHDK, CDR2 SYGVNS. CDR3 sequence (DNA): TGTGCCAGCAGTGTAGGGACAGGGGGCAGGAAGACCCAGTACTTC. This translates into CASSVGTGGRKTQYF.

This chain connects TRBV14 to TRBJ2-7; TRBD1 matches 7 bases. The V gene's germline CDR1 is SGHDN and CDR2 FVKESK. The junction had 6 bases not matched to a gene; V was cut back by 5 bases and J by 5 bases. The CDR3 runs 13 residues. The CDR3 DNA follows: TGTGCCAGCAGCGGACAGGTTGTGCACGAGCAGTACTTC. As protein: CASSGQVVHEQYF.